The text below deals with one T cell receptor (beta chain). Its antigen is still unknown. Each patient's cancer was a locally advanced or metastatic urothelial carcinoma. These data come from a study of PD-L1 blockade in urothelial cancer. Across the study: T cells numbered a median of approximately 150,000 in the blood samples. Study-wide findings and caveats: Pretreatment clonality of the blood TCR repertoire below the median was predictive of superior survival.

What went into each PCR as a spike was synthetic TCR analog templates. The method was immunoSEQ multiplex PCR; TCRdb's version includes in-frame clones alone and lacks a portion of them. The data contain 71,000 or so clones, 85% to 90% of them singletons. The material was PBMCs, obtained around atezolizumab (anti-PD-L1) treatment. The TCR sequence derives from a man in his sixties with urothelial cancer.

This CDR3 reads CASSLTGSSGNTIYF. The CDR3 nucleotides are TGTGCCAGCAGTCTTACCGGGAGCTCTGGAAACACCATATATTTT. The chain combines TRBV28 with TRBJ1-3; D uncertain. CDR1 and CDR2 (germline): MDHEN, SYDVKM. The CDR3 is 15 residues long. The germline V and J ends were trimmed by 5 bases and 0 bases, with 11 bases remaining between them.